The rows below give T cell receptor beta chains drawn from one sample of a study of cytomegalovirus exposure and HLA in healthy donors. Only in-frame clones appear in the TCRdb table, and some are missing; sequencing was by immunoSEQ multiplex PCR. Of some 160,000 clones in the sample, 70% to 85% were seen once. Sequencing input: PBMCs. The origin of the receptors is a man between 50 and 59 years old in good health and CMV-seropositive. The CDR3 runs from the conserved cysteine through the conserved F or W. A D gene is named only where the DNA matches it firmly. The listing skips clone size in some rows; elsewhere it reads once, few, many or a size class.

V,D,size,J,CDR3,DNA
TRBV9,NA,NA,TRBJ2-7,CASSPHRDEQYF,TGTGCCAGCAGCCCTCACAGGGACGAGCAGTACTTC
TRBV7-7,NA,NA,TRBJ1-5,CASSLAPNQPQHF,TGTGCTAGCAGCTTAGCTCCTAATCAGCCCCAGCATTTT
TRBV2,TRBD2,NA,TRBJ2-2,CASKGTSGRADTGELFF,TGTGCCAGCAAAGGGACTAGCGGGAGGGCCGACACCGGGGAGCTGTTTTTT
TRBV7-8,TRBD1,NA,TRBJ1-2,CASSFGQGHYGYTF,TGTGCCAGCAGCTTTGGACAGGGTCACTATGGCTACACCTTC
TRBV2,TRBD2,NA,TRBJ2-1,CASSPEDSGKYYNEQFF,TGTGCCAGCAGTCCCGAAGATAGCGGGAAGTACTACAATGAGCAGTTCTTC
TRBV5-1,TRBD2,NA,TRBJ2-5,CASSGGLAGSQETQYF,TGCGCCAGCAGCGGGGGACTAGCGGGATCACAAGAGACCCAGTACTTC
TRBV5-1,NA,few,TRBJ2-3,CASIVSPSGSGTDTQYF,TGCGCCAGCATTGTCTCACCCAGCGGATCGGGGACAGATACGCAGTATTTT
TRBV7-9,TRBD1,NA,TRBJ1-5,CSSSLGDRDNQPQHF,TGTTCCAGCAGCTTAGGCGACAGGGACAATCAGCCCCAGCATTTT
TRBV9,NA,NA,TRBJ1-1,CASSGPGQPTTEAFF,TGTGCCAGCAGCGGCCCGGGACAACCGACCACTGAAGCTTTCTTT
TRBV5-6,NA,NA,TRBJ2-3,CASSSELSSTDTQYF,TGTGCCAGCAGCTCTGAACTCTCTAGCACAGATACGCAGTATTTT
TRBV5-4,TRBD2,NA,TRBJ2-1,CASRGGTNEQFF,TGTGCCTCCCGGGGGGGGACAAATGAGCAGTTCTTC
TRBV11-3,NA,NA,TRBJ2-7,CASSLYSDEQYF,TGTGCCAGCAGCTTATATAGCGACGAGCAGTACTTC
TRBV9,NA,NA,TRBJ2-2,CASSVTRDGELFF,TGTGCCAGCAGCGTCACTCGGGACGGGGAGCTGTTTTTT
TRBV2,TRBD1,NA,TRBJ2-3,CASTDRVNTDTQYF,TGTGCCAGCACCGACAGGGTCAACACAGATACGCAGTATTTT
TRBV9,NA,NA,TRBJ1-2,CASTPPGVANYGYTF,TGTGCCAGCACCCCCCCAGGTGTGGCAAACTATGGCTACACCTTC
TRBV18,NA,NA,TRBJ1-3,CASSPIEGTSSGNTIYF,TGTGCCAGCTCACCTATAGAGGGAACCTCCTCTGGAAACACCATATATTTT
TRBV7-9,NA,NA,TRBJ1-3,CASSLRRGSSGNTIYF,TGTGCCAGCAGCCTTAGACGGGGATCCTCTGGAAACACCATATATTTT
TRBV28,NA,NA,TRBJ1-2,CASSLDRGNSYGYTF,TGTGCCAGCAGTTTAGATCGGGGGAACTCGTATGGCTACACCTTC
TRBV29-1,NA,once,TRBJ1-1,CSVEEKGGLNTEAFF,TGCAGCGTTGAAGAGAAAGGAGGGTTAAACACTGAAGCTTTCTTT
TRBV5-6,TRBD2,few,TRBJ2-1,CASSLASLAGRNEQFF,TGTGCCAGCAGCTTGGCCTCTTTAGCGGGGCGCAATGAGCAGTTCTTC
TRBV6-1,NA,NA,TRBJ1-5,CASSEAGGGNQPQHF,TGTGCCAGCAGTGAAGCGGGGGGAGGCAATCAGCCCCAGCATTTT
TRBV2,TRBD2,NA,TRBJ2-2,CASSFRGENTGELFF,TGTGCCAGCAGTTTTCGGGGGGAGAACACCGGGGAGCTGTTTTTT
TRBV7-9,NA,NA,TRBJ1-2,CASSPNGQNYGYTF,TGTGCCAGCAGCCCGAACGGACAGAACTATGGCTACACCTTC
TRBV9,NA,once,TRBJ1-6,CASSVDGNRGSPLHF,TGTGCCAGCAGCGTAGATGGAAATAGAGGTTCACCCCTCCACTTT
TRBV11-2,NA,NA,TRBJ2-7,CASSLIRTQDDEQYF,TGTGCCAGCAGCTTAATCCGGACTCAAGACGACGAGCAGTACTTC
TRBV28,NA,NA,TRBJ1-2,CASSFQAGGYGYTF,TGTGCCAGCAGTTTTCAGGCCGGAGGCTATGGCTACACCTTC
TRBV7-3,NA,NA,TRBJ2-1,CASSLGPPNEQFF,TGTGCCAGCAGCTTAGGGCCCCCAAATGAGCAGTTCTTC
TRBV2,NA,NA,TRBJ1-3,CASSETGSSGNTIYF,TGTGCCAGCAGTGAAACGGGTAGCTCTGGAAACACCATATATTTT
TRBV5-1,NA,NA,TRBJ2-3,CASSLVGQGSTDTQYF,TGCGCCAGCAGCTTGGTCGGGCAGGGTAGTACAGATACGCAGTATTTT
TRBV2,NA,NA,TRBJ2-3,CASSAPREEATDTQYF,TGTGCCAGCAGCGCTCCCAGGGAAGAGGCCACAGATACGCAGTATTTT
TRBV6-1,TRBD2,NA,TRBJ2-1,CASTYGAGGNNEQFF,TGTGCCAGCACCTACGGGGCGGGGGGAAACAATGAGCAGTTCTTC
TRBV10-1,TRBD2,NA,TRBJ2-1,CASSESSGSLREQFF,TGCGCCAGCAGTGAATCTAGCGGGAGTTTGCGTGAGCAGTTCTTC
TRBV19,NA,NA,TRBJ2-3,CASSPSAGASTDTQYF,TGTGCCAGTAGTCCGAGTGCAGGGGCGAGCACAGATACGCAGTATTTT
TRBV5-1,NA,NA,TRBJ2-1,CASSLGDWGIYNEQFF,TGCGCCAGCAGCTTAGGGGACTGGGGGATTTACAATGAGCAGTTCTTC
TRBV15,NA,NA,TRBJ1-1,CATSRVGRGMNTEAFF,TGTGCCACCAGCAGGGTGGGTAGGGGAATGAACACTGAAGCTTTCTTT
TRBV6-4,NA,NA,TRBJ2-3,CASSDRELPDTQYF,TGTGCCAGCAGTGACCGGGAGCTGCCAGATACGCAGTATTTT
TRBV9,NA,NA,TRBJ1-1,CASSVGRVGTEAFF,TGTGCCAGCAGCGTAGGCAGGGTGGGCACTGAAGCTTTCTTT
TRBV5-1,TRBD2,NA,TRBJ2-4,CASSLLAGGPGAKNIQYF,TGCGCCAGCAGCTTACTAGCGGGAGGGCCTGGAGCCAAAAACATTCAGTACTTC
TRBV6-5,NA,NA,TRBJ1-2,CASSPWEGEGNGYTF,TGTGCCAGCAGTCCCTGGGAGGGGGAGGGTAATGGCTACACCTTC
TRBV4-2,TRBD2,NA,TRBJ2-7,CASSERGGYEQYF,TGTGCCAGCAGCGAGCGGGGGGGATACGAGCAGTACTTC
TRBV5-4,TRBD1,NA,TRBJ1-2,CASSGDRGISSYGYTF,TGTGCCAGCAGCGGGGACAGGGGAATCTCTAGCTATGGCTACACCTTC
TRBV25-1,NA,NA,TRBJ1-6,CASSLGGIYNSPLHF,TGTGCCAGCAGCCTTGGGGGGATATATAATTCACCCCTCCACTTT
TRBV12-5,TRBD2,NA,TRBJ2-2,CASGLGLMGGTGELFF,TGTGCTAGTGGTTTGGGCCTTATGGGGGGGACCGGGGAGCTGTTTTTT
TRBV19,TRBD1,NA,TRBJ1-2,CASRRDSRYGYTF,TGTGCCAGTAGACGGGACAGCCGCTATGGCTACACCTTC
TRBV10-3,TRBD1,NA,TRBJ2-3,CAISDPGQGDASGDTQYF,TGTGCCATCAGTGATCCAGGACAGGGGGATGCCTCCGGAGATACGCAGTATTTT
TRBV7-6,NA,NA,TRBJ2-5,CASSFMDTETQYF,TGTGCCAGCAGCTTCATGGACACGGAGACCCAGTACTTC
TRBV5-1,TRBD2,NA,TRBJ2-5,CASSLGTSSRQETQYF,TGCGCCAGCAGCTTGGGGACTAGCAGCCGACAAGAGACCCAGTACTTC
TRBV9,NA,NA,TRBJ1-2,CASSGVGGNYGYTF,TGTGCCAGCAGCGGAGTAGGGGGAAACTATGGCTACACCTTC